This TCR beta chain came from a study of human T cells and chemical hapten exposure. The time point was: patch test 1, 2 weeks after DPC sensitization. As to treatment: therapeutic diphenylcyclopropenone sensitization with weekly scalp DPC. Suited to DPC and affected by alopecia, the donors ranged from 18 to 70 years old. The J segment lost 1 base and the V segment lost 6 bases, leaving 8 bases of the junction unmatched. The germline gives CDR1 SGHAT, CDR2 FQNNGV. The CDR3 runs to 15 residues. This clonotype was seen a few times. One entry per CDR3 protein, called by TCRdb with MiXCR from the RACE reads. The top ten clones hold about 6.7% of a sample with roughly 200,000 distinct CDR3 sequences, about 20% of them seen once.

The receptor comes from a woman aged 45-65 years with alopecia areata. Some clones in this sample may be carry-over from other donors' samples. This sample comprised whole blood, obtained in connection with sensitization to the hapten diphenylcyclopropenone (DPC). The rearrangement joins TRBV11-2 to TRBJ1-1; 7 bases line up with TRBD1. The CDR3 spells CASSFPTGENTEAFF. Here the CDR3 DNA reads TGTGCCAGCAGTTTCCCAACAGGGGAGAACACTGAAGCTTTCTTT.